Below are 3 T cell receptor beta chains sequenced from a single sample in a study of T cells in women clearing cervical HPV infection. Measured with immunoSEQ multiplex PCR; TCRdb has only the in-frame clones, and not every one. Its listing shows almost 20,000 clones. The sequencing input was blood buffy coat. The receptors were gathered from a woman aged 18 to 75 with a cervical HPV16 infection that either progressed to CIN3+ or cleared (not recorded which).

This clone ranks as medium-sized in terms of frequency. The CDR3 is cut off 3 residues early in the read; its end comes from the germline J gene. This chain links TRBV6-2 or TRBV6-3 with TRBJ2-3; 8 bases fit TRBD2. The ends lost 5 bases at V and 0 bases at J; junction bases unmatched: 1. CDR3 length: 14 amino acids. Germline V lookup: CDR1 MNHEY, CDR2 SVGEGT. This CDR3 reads CASSGLASTDTQYF. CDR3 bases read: TGTGCCAGCAGTGGACTAGCCAGCACAGATACG.

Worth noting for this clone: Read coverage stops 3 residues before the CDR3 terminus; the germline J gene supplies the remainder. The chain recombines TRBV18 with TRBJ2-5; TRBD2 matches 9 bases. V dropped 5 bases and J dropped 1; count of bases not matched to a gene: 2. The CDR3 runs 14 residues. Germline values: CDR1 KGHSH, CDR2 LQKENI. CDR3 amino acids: CASSSSGAQETQYF. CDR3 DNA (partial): TGTGCCAGCTCATCTAGCGGGGCCCAAGAGACC.

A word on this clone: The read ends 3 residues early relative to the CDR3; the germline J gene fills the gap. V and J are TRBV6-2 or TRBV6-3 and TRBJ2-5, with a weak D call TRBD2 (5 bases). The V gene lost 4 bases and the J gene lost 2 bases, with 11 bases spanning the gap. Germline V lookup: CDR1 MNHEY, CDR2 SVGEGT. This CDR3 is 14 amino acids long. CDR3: CASSSRVKQETQYF. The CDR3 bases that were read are TGTGCCAGCAGTTCGCGGGTTAAGCAAGAGACC.